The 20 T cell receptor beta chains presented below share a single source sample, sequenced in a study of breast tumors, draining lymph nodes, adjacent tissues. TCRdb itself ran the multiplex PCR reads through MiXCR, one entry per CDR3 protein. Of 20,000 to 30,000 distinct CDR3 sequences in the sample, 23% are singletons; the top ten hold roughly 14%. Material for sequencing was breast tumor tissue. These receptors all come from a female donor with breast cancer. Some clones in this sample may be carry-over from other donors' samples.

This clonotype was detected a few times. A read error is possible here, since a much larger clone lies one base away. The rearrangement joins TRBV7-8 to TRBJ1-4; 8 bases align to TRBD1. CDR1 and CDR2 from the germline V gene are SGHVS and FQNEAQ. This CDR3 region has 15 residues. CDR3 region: CASSLQGAVGEKLVF. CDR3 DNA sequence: TGTGCCAGCAGCTTACAGGGGGCTGTCGGTGAAAAACTGGTTTTT.

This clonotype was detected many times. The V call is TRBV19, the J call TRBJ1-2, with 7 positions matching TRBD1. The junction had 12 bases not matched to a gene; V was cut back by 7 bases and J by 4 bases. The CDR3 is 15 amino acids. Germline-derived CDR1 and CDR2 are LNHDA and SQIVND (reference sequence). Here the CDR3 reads CASTLRTGAAYGYTF. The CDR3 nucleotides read TGTGCCAGTACCCTAAGGACAGGAGCTGCCTATGGCTACACCTTC.

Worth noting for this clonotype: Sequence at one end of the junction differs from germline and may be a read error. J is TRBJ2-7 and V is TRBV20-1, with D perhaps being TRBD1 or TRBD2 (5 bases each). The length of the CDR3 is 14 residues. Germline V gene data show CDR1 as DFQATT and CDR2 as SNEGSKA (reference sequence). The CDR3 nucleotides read TGCAGTACTAGGGGAACTAGGCTATCCTACGAGCAGTACTTC. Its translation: CSTRGTRLSYEQYF.

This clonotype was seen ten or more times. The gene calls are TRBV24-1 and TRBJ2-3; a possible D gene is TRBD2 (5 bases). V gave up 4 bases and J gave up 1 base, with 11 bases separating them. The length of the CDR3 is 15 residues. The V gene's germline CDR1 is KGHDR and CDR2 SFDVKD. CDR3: CATSDHRAGTDTQYF. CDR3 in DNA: TGTGCCACCAGTGACCATAGAGCGGGCACAGATACGCAGTATTTT.

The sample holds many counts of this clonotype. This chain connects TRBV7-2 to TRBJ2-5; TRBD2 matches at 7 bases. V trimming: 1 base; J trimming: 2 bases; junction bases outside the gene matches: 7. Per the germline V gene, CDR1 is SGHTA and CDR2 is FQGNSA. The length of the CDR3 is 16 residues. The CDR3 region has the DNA TGTGCCAGCAGCTTAGGGGGCGGGAGAGGGCAAGAGACCCAGTACTTC. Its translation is CASSLGGGRGQETQYF.

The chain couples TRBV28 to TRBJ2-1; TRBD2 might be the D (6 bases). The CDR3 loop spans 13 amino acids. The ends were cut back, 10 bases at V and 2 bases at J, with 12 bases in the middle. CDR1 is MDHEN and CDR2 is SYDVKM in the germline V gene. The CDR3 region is CAIRELAYNEQFF. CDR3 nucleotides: TGTGCCATCCGGGAGCTAGCCTACAATGAGCAGTTCTTC.

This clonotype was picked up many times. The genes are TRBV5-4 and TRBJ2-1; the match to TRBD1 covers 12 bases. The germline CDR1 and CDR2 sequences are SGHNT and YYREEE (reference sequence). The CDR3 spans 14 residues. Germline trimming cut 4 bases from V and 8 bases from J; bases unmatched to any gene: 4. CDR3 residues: CASSPGQGAYEQFF. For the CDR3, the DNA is TGTGCCAGCAGCCCGGGACAGGGGGCGTATGAGCAGTTCTTC. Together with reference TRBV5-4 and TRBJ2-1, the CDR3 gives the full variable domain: ETGVTQSPTHLIKTRGQQVTLRCSSQSGHNTVSWYQQALGQGPQFIFQYYREEENGRGNFPPRFSGLQFPNYSSELNVNALELDDSALYLCASSPGQGAYEQFFGPGTRLTVL.

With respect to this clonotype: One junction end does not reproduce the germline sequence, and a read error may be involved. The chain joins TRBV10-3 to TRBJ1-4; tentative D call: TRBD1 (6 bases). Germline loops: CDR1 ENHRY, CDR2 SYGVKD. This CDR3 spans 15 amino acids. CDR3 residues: CAISDRGALNERLFF. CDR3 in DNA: TGCGCCATCAGTGATCGGGGGGCCCTTAATGAAAGACTGTTTTTT.

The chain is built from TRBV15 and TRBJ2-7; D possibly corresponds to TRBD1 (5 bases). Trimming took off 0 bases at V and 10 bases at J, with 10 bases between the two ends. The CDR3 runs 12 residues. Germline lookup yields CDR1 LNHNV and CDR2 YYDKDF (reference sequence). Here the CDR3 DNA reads TGTGCCACCAGCAGAGATACAGGAATCCAGTACGTC. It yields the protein CATSRDTGIQYV.

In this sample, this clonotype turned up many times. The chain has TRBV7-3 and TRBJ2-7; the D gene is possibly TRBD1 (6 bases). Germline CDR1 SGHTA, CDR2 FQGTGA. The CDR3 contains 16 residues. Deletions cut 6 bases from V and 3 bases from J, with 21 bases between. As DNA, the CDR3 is TGTGCCAGCAGTCCGGAAGGGTCCACAGGGTTCTACGAGCAGTACTTC. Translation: CASSPEGSTGFYEQYF.

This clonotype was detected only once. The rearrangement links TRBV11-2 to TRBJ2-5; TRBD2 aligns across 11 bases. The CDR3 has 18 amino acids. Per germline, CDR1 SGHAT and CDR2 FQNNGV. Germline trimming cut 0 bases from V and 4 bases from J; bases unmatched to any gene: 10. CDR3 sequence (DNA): TGTGCCAGCAGCTTAGATCGGCGGCTAGCGGGAGGCGGAGAGACCCAGTACTTC. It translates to CASSLDRRLAGGGETQYF.

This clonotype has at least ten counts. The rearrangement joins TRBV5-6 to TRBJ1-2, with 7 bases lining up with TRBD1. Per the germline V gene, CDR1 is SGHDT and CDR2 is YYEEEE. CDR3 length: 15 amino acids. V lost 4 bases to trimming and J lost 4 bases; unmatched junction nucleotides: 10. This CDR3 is CASSRGAGQTYGYTF. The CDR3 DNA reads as TGTGCCAGCAGCAGGGGTGCGGGACAGACCTATGGCTACACCTTC. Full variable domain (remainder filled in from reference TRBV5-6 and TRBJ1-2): DAGVTQSPTHLIKTRGQQVTLRCSPKSGHDTVSWYQQALGQGPQFIFQYYEEEERQRGNFPDRFSGHQFPNYSSELNVNALLLGDSALYLCASSRGAGQTYGYTFGSGTRLTVV.

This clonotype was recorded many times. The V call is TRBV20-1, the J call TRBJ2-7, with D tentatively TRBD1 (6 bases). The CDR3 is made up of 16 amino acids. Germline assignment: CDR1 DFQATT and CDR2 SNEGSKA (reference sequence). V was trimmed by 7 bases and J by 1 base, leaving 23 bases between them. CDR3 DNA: TGCAGTGTCGACGGATCGACAGGCGTGGGTTCCTACGAGCAGTACTTC. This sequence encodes CSVDGSTGVGSYEQYF.

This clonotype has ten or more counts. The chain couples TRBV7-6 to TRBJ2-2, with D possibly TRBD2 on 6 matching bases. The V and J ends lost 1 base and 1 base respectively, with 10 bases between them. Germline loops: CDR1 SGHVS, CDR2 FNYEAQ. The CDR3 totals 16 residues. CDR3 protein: CASSLEPAGNTGELFF. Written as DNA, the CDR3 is TGTGCCAGCAGCTTAGAGCCAGCGGGGAACACCGGGGAGCTGTTTTTT.

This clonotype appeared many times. The CDR3 sequence is CAWSVGLHRELFF. The CDR3 DNA reads TGTGCCTGGAGTGTGGGTTTACACCGGGAGCTGTTTTTT. This chain uses TRBV30 with TRBJ2-2; D unresolved. The V end was cut by 0 bases, the J end by 9 bases, with 11 bases between. CDR1 and CDR2 from the germline V gene are GTSNPN and SVGIG (reference sequence). The CDR3 runs to 13 residues.

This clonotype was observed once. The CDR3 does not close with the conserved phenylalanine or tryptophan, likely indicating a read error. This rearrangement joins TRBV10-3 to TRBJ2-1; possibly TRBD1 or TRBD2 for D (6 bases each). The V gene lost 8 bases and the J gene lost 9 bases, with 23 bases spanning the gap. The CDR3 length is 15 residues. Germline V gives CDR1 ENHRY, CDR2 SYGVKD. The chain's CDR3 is CAIGESGQKGGEQFS. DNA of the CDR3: TGTGCCATCGGGGAGTCGGGGCAAAAGGGGGGTGAGCAGTTCTCC.

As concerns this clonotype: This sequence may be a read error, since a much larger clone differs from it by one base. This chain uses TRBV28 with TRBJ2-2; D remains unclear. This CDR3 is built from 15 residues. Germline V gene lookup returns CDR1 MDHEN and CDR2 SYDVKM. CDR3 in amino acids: CAGRLRRTNTGELFF. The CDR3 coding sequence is TGTGCCGGCAGGCTTAGACGGACGAACACCGGGGAGCTGTTTTTT. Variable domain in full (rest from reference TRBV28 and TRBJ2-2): DVKVTQSSRYLVKRTGEKVFLECVQDMDHENMFWYRQDPGLGLRLIYFSYDVKMKEKGDIPEGYSVSREKKERFSLILESASTNQTSMYLCAGRLRRTNTGELFFGEGSRLTVL.

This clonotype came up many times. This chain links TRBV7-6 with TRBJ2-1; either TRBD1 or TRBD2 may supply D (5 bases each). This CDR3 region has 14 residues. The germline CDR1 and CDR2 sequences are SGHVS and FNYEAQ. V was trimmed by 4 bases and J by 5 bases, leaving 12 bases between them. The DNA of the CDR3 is TGTGCCAGCAGCTCAACTATGGGGGACAATGAGCAGTTCTTC. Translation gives CASSSTMGDNEQFF. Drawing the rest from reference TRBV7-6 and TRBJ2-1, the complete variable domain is GAGVSQSPRYKVTKRGQDVALRCDPISGHVSLYWYRQALGQGPEFLTYFNYEAQQDKSGLPNDRFSAERPEGSISTLTIQRTEQRDSAMYRCASSSTMGDNEQFFGPGTRLTVL.

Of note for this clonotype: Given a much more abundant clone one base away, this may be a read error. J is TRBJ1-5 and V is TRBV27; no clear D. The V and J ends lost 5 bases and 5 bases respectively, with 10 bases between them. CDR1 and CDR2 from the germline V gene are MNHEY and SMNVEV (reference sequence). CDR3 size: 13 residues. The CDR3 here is CASSLHNHQPQHF. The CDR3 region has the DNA TGTGCCAGCAGTCTACACAATCATCAGCCCCAGCATTTT.

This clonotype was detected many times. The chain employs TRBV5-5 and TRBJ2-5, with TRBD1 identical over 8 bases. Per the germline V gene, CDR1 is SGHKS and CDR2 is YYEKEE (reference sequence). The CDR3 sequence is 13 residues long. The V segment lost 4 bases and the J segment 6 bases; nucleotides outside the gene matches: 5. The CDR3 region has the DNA TGTGCCAGCAGCCTGACAGGGGAGAAGACCCAGTACTTC. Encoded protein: CASSLTGEKTQYF.